The rows below give T cell receptor beta chains drawn from one sample of a study of blood T cell repertoires in COVID-19. Data came from immunoSEQ multiplex PCR; TCRdb stores just in-frame clones and leaves some out. The sample shows 150,000 to 200,000 clones, around 80% of them seen only once. The sample consisted of peripheral blood. The receptors derive from a man aged 55 to 70 with acute or convalescent COVID-19. The CDR3 runs from the conserved cysteine through the conserved F or W. D genes are given only for firm matches. Size values are once, few and many counts, or a class for expanded clones, and some rows have none.

j_call clone_size v_call d_call cdr3_nt cdr3_aa
TRBJ2-5 NA TRBV4-2 NA TGTGCCAGCAAACCATCCAGGGAAGAGACCCAGTACTTC CASKPSREETQYF
TRBJ2-7 NA TRBV7-2 TRBD2 TGTGCCAGCAGCTTAGCCTCGACTAGCGGGGGTTTATACGAGCAGTACTTC CASSLASTSGGLYEQYF
TRBJ1-4 NA TRBV30 NA TGTGCCTGGAAGGCGCGGGGTTGGATCCCCAATGAAAAACTGTTTTTT CAWKARGWIPNEKLFF
TRBJ2-3 NA TRBV28 NA TGTGCCAGCAGTTCCGGGGGACAGTTCACAGATACGCAGTATTTT CASSSGGQFTDTQYF
TRBJ1-2 NA TRBV10-3 NA TGTGCCATCAGTGAGTCAGTCGGGGAGGGGTCTAACTATGGCTACACCTTC CAISESVGEGSNYGYTF
TRBJ2-1 NA TRBV7-3 NA TGTGCCAGCAGCTTTAGCGGCTTAGACAATGAGCAGTTCTTC CASSFSGLDNEQFF
TRBJ1-4 few TRBV5-6 TRBD1 TGTGCCAGCAGCTTGGTAGGACAGGGCTATGAAAAACTGTTTTTT CASSLVGQGYEKLFF
TRBJ1-1 NA TRBV18 NA TGTGCCAGCTCAGGGGAGGGGAACACTGAAGCTTTCTTT CASSGEGNTEAFF
TRBJ1-1 NA TRBV19 NA TGTGCCAGTAGTAAGGGACATCTGAACACTGAAGCTTTCTTT CASSKGHLNTEAFF
TRBJ1-5 few TRBV19 TRBD1 TGTGCCAGTAGCGGACAGGGGAATAGCAATCAGCCCCAGCATTTT CASSGQGNSNQPQHF
TRBJ2-5 NA TRBV29-1 TRBD1 TGCAGCGTTTTAGGGGGCGGAGAGACCCAGTACTTC CSVLGGGETQYF
TRBJ2-2 once TRBV19 NA TGTGCCAGTAGTATAGATCAGGGGACACCAAACACCGGGGAGCTGTTTTTT CASSIDQGTPNTGELFF
TRBJ2-1 few TRBV2 NA TGTGCCAGCAGACTAGGGTTAGCGGCCTCCTACAATGAGCAGTTCTTC CASRLGLAASYNEQFF
TRBJ1-5 NA TRBV12-3/TRBV12-4 NA TGTGCCAGCCGCCCGAGCTGGAATCAGCCCCAGCATTTT CASRPSWNQPQHF
TRBJ2-7 NA TRBV5-1 TRBD1 TGCGCCAGCAGCTTGGTCCCCTCTGGGACAGGGGTAACGGGAGAGCAGTACTTC CASSLVPSGTGVTGEQYF
TRBJ2-6 NA TRBV10-3 TRBD1 TGTGCCATTGGGGGACAGGGGGCGAGATCTGGGGCCAACGTCCTGACTTTC CAIGGQGARSGANVLTF
TRBJ2-3 NA TRBV7-9 NA TGTGCCAGCAGCTTAGCCTCTCGCGGTAGCACAGATACGCAGTATTTT CASSLASRGSTDTQYF
TRBJ2-1 NA TRBV7-3 TRBD2 TGTGCCAGCGGACTTAGCGGGGGGGCCAATGAGCAGTTCTTC CASGLSGGANEQFF
TRBJ2-3 NA TRBV24-1 TRBD1 TGTGCCACCAGTGATCCCGGACAGGGGGCAAAAGATACGCAGTATTTT CATSDPGQGAKDTQYF
TRBJ1-5 NA TRBV6-1 NA TGTGCCAGCAGTGAACGGGGGATGGCCCAGCATTTT CASSERGMAQHF
TRBJ1-2 few TRBV19 NA TGTGCCAGTAGTATGGAGACAGGAGCTAACTATGGCTACACCTTC CASSMETGANYGYTF
TRBJ2-4 NA TRBV21-1 NA TGTGCCAGCAGCAAAGGAGCTTCAAACATTCAGTACTTC CASSKGASNIQYF
TRBJ2-1 NA TRBV11-2 TRBD2 TGTGCCAGCAGCTCCTACCCCCCGACTAGCGGGCTCTACAATGAGCAGTTCTTC CASSSYPPTSGLYNEQFF
TRBJ2-7 NA TRBV6-5 TRBD2 TGTGCCAGCAGGGACTATAGCGGGAAAGCCTACGAGCAGTACTTC CASRDYSGKAYEQYF
TRBJ2-3 NA TRBV5-1 NA TGCGCCAGCAGCGACCAAACCGGACTGACCTTGGGAGATACGCAGTATTTT CASSDQTGLTLGDTQYF
TRBJ2-5 NA TRBV27 TRBD1 TGTGCCAGCACCGACAGGGGGCCCCAAGAGACCCAGTACTTC CASTDRGPQETQYF
TRBJ2-7 once TRBV4-2 NA TGTGCCAGCAGCCAAGGAGGAGGCTACGAGCAGTACTTC CASSQGGGYEQYF
TRBJ1-3 NA TRBV3-1/TRBV3-2 NA TGTGCCAGCAGCCAAGAGAGGAGACAGTCTGGAAACACCATATATTTT CASSQERRQSGNTIYF
TRBJ1-1 NA TRBV5-1 TRBD1 TGCGCCAGCAGCTTGGCCGTGAGGGGGCGTTCCAACACTGAAGCTTTCTTT CASSLAVRGRSNTEAFF
TRBJ2-1 NA TRBV9 NA TGTGCCAGCAGCGTAGTGGGCGGGAACGGTTACAATGAGCAGTTCTTC CASSVVGGNGYNEQFF
TRBJ1-1 NA TRBV11-1 NA TGTGCCAGCAGCTTAGCCGCTAGCCGGGGGGACACTGAAGCTTTCTTT CASSLAASRGDTEAFF
TRBJ1-6 NA TRBV5-1 TRBD1 TGCGCCAGCAGCTTCTCGGGCAGACAGGGGAATTCACCCCTCCACTTT CASSFSGRQGNSPLHF
TRBJ1-6 NA TRBV27 NA TGTGCCAGCAGCTCCGCCCAGGGGAATGGTTCACCCCTCCACTTT CASSSAQGNGSPLHF
TRBJ1-5 NA TRBV6-5 NA TGTGCCAGCAGTTCCCTCCAGGGAATAACAAATCAGCCCCAGCATTTT CASSSLQGITNQPQHF
TRBJ2-2 NA TRBV7-9 TRBD1 TGTGCCAGCAGCTTAGGGTCAGGGGGCGCGAACACCGGGGAGCTGTTTTTT CASSLGSGGANTGELFF
TRBJ1-3 NA TRBV19 NA TGTGCCAGTAGTTACAGTGGAAACACCATATATTTT CASSYSGNTIYF
TRBJ2-3 once TRBV6-2/TRBV6-3 NA TGTGCCAGCAGTCGACCGGGACTGGGAGCAGATACGCAGTATTTT CASSRPGLGADTQYF
TRBJ2-1 NA TRBV2 NA TGTGCCAGCAGTGAAGGCAATACGGGGAGAGGTGAGCAGTTCTTC CASSEGNTGRGEQFF
TRBJ1-3 few TRBV6-1 NA TGTGCCAGCAGTGAAGCGTCCGGGATGGGGGGAAACACCATATATTTT CASSEASGMGGNTIYF
TRBJ1-1 NA TRBV6-5 NA TGTGCCAGCAGTTACATCCGGAACACTGAAGCTTTCTTT CASSYIRNTEAFF
TRBJ1-2 NA TRBV6-5 TRBD1 TGTGCCAGCACCAGACAGGGGAAGGACTATGGCTACACCTTC CASTRQGKDYGYTF
TRBJ1-3 NA TRBV6-1 NA TGTGCCAGCAGTGAAGCGTGGGGGCAGCTCTCTGGAAACACCATATATTTT CASSEAWGQLSGNTIYF
TRBJ1-1 NA TRBV4-3 NA TGCGCCAGCAGCCGGGCCTCCAGGGGATTAGGCACTGAAGCTTTCTTT CASSRASRGLGTEAFF
TRBJ1-1 NA TRBV27 NA TGTGCCAGCAGTTTCGTCCCCACAAAAGAAGCTTTCTTT CASSFVPTKEAFF
TRBJ2-1 NA TRBV7-3 NA TGTGCCAGCAGCTTAGAGGGATCGTGGAATGAGCAGTTCTTC CASSLEGSWNEQFF
TRBJ1-2 NA TRBV6-4 TRBD1 TGTGCCAGCAGTGACTCGCCTGGGACAGTTGGGCATGGCTACACCTTC CASSDSPGTVGHGYTF
TRBJ2-1 NA TRBV7-3 NA TGTGCCAGCAGCTTAACCCCAAGCGGAGAGCAGTTCTTC CASSLTPSGEQFF
TRBJ2-7 NA TRBV29-1 NA TGCAGCGTTGAAGATGGGACATTACACGAGCAGTACTTC CSVEDGTLHEQYF